This TCR beta chain is from a study of T cell repertoires in cytomegalovirus infection. The study's findings and limits: The study identified carriers of CMV plus the relevant HLA from cumulative public TCR beta family frequency.

A few counts support this clonotype. The target antigen is unknown. The CDR3 runs to 14 residues. Trimming took off 5 bases at V and 7 bases at J, with 15 bases between the two ends. MiXCR, applied by TCRdb to the reads, yields one record per CDR3 protein. The sample lists 310,000 or so distinct CDR3 sequences; about 25% were seen once. The chain employs TRBV12-3 or TRBV12-4 and TRBJ1-3, with D perhaps TRBD1 (5 bases). This sequence was found in a human donor in good health (CMV status not recorded). Some clones in this sample may be carry-over from other donors' samples. The sequencing used cultured PBMCs, collected from culture after CMV antigen stimulation. The CDR3 sequence is CASSPQRGRNTIYF. DNA for the CDR3: TGTGCCAGCAGTCCCCAGCGGGGCCGGAACACCATATATTTT.